Ten or more counts support the clone carrying this T cell receptor (beta chain). Its antigen remains unidentified. The sample originates from a study of regulatory T cells in long-lasting Graves disease. Study results and limitations: Fewer public clonotypes were shared by new patients (approximately 1,000) than by persistent patients (around 2,900).

The germline gives CDR1 GTSNPN, CDR2 SVGIG (reference sequence). This CDR3 comprises 15 residues. Losses at the gene ends were 2 bases for V and 1 base for J; bases not matched to a gene: 7. Assembly of TCR beta libraries relied on iRepertoire HTBI primers together with Arm-PCR of CDR3 regions. Using its own MiXCR run on the multiplex PCR reads, TCRdb lists one record per CDR3 protein. The profile shows about 220,000 distinct CDR3 sequences, 15% to 20% of them singletons. Time point reported: newly diagnosed GD, antithyroid drugs for less than 3 months. Construction of the TCR library relied on RNA isolated from PBMCs. This sample also belongs to another study, concerning T cells in Graves' hyperthyroidism and ophthalmopathy. As that report states: Stable Graves' hyperthyroidism meant no ophthalmopathy progression within 18 months. Before onset, by a median of about six months, the model predicted ophthalmopathy.

This sequence was found in a woman in her twenties or thirties with Graves disease. The sequencing used peripheral blood mononuclear cells (PBMCs), collected at new diagnosis, from a patient treated with antithyroid drugs. The chain has TRBV30 and TRBJ1-1; 7 bases line up with TRBD1. The chain's CDR3 is CAWSPRDRENTEAFF. The CDR3 region has the DNA TGTGCCTGGAGTCCCAGGGACAGAGAGAACACTGAAGCTTTCTTT. The variable domain in full, with the rest retrieved from reference TRBV30 and TRBJ1-1, is SQTIHQWPATLVQPVGSPLSLECTVEGTSNPNLYWYRQAAGRGLQLLFYSVGIGQISSEVPQNLSASRPQDRQFILSSKKLLLSDSGFYLCAWSPRDRENTEAFFGQGTRLTVV.